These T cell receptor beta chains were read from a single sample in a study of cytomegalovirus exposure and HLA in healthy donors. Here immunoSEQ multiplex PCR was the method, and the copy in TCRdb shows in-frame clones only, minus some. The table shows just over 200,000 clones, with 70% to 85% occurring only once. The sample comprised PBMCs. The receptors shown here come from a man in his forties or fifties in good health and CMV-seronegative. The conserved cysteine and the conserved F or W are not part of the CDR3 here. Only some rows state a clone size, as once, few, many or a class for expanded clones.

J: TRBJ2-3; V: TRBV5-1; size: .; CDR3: ASSLVLLAGGPGTDTQY
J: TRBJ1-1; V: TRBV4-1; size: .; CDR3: ASSRYRGTEAF
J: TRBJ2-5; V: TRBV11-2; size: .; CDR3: ASRQVKETQY
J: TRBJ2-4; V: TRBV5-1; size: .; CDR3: ASTDGQIRY
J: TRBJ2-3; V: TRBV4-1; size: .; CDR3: ASSPNLVGGTTDTQY
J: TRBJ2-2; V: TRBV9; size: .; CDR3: ASSWQYGGELF
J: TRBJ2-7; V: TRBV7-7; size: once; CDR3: ASSPGLNYEQY
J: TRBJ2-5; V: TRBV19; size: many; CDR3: ASSISGQGAHETQY
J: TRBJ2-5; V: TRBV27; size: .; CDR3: ASSSLAGGVETQY
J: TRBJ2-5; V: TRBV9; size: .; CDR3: ASSVGRGAGGGETQY
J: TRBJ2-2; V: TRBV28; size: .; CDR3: ASSFFGELF
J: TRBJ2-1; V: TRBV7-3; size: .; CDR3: ASSPPGGGYGEQF
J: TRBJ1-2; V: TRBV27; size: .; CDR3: ASSRRGGADGYT
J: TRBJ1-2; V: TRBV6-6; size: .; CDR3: ASSRGQGGYGYT
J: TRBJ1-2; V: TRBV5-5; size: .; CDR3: ASSLDSGPYGYT
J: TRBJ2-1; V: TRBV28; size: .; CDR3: ASSSTRGTSGFNEQF
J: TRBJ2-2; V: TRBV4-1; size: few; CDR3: ASSQGRQGTGELF
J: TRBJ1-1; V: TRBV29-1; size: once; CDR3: SVEVRGQNTEAF
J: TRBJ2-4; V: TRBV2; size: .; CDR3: ASTPSEGNIQY
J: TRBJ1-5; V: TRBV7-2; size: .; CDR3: ASSLSHSNQPQH
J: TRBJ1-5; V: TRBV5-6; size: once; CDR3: ASSRREGLPANQPQH
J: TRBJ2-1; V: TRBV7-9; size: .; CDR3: ASSLARLASDNEQF
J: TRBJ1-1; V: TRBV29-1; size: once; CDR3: SVGRGRNTEAF
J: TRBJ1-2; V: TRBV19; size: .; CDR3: ASTEAFNYGYT
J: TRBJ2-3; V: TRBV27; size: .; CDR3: ATANPGTSVFLRTDTQY
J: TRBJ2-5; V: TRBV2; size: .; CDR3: ASGRQGRETQY
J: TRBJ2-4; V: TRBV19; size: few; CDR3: ASKTSGRSPNIQY
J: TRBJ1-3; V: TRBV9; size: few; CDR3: ASSVGGGGGNTIY
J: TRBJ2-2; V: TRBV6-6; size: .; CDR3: ASSYSSGRAGGELF
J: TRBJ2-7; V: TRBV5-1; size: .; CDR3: ASSLAFPGLADYEQY
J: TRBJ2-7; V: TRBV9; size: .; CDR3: ASSVGSGSGYEQY
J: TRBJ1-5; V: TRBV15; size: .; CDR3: ATSRQARGSNQPQH
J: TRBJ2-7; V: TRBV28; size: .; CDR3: ASSSRDRAGAYEQY
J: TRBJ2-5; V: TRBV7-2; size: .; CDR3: ASSPGLAGGNEQY
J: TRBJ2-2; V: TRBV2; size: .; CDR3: ASSPIAGNTGELF
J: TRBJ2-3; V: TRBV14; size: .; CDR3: ASSHQLAASTDTQY
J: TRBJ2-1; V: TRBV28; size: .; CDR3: ASSPPGSSYNEQF
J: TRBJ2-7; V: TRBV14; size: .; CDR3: ASSQDDRVISEQY
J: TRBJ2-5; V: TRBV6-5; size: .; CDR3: ASGRGQETQY
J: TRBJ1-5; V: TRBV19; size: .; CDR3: ASSKAVSNQPQH
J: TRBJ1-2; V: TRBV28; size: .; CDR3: ASSPDTLNYGYT
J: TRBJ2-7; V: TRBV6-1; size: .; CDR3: ASRRTSGLYEQY
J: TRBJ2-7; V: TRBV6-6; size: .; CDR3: ASSSPGQGSYEQY
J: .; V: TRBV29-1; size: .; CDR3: SVAGQGVSYEQY
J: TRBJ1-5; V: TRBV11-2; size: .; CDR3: ASSWTGGQPQH
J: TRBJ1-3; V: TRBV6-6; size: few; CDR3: ASSYGTGEVDTIY
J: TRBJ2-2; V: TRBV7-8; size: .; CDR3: ASSLDRNTGELF
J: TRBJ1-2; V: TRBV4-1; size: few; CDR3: ASSQAPSGGETNYGYT